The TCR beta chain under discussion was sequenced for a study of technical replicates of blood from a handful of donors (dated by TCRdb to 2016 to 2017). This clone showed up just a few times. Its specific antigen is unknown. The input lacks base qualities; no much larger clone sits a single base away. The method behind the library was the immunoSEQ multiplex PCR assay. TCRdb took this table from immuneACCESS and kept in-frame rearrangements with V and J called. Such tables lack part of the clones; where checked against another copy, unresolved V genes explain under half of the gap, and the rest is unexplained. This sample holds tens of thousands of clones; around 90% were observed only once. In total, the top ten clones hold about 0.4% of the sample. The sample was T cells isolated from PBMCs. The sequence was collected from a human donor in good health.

The CDR3 loop reads CASSEPGQGGYPPQHF. The nucleotide sequence is given as TGTGCCAGCAGTGAACCGGGACAGGGAGGCTATCCGCCCCAGCATTTT. The chain couples TRBV6-1 to TRBJ1-5; 9 junctional bases match TRBD1. CDR1 and CDR2 are read off the germline V gene as MNHNS and SASEGT. V loses 2 bases at its end and J loses 9 bases; junction bases beyond the gene matches: 11. The CDR3, cysteine through phenylalanine, is 16 amino acids long. Only CDR3 DNA is held: 48 bases, read in frame from base 1.